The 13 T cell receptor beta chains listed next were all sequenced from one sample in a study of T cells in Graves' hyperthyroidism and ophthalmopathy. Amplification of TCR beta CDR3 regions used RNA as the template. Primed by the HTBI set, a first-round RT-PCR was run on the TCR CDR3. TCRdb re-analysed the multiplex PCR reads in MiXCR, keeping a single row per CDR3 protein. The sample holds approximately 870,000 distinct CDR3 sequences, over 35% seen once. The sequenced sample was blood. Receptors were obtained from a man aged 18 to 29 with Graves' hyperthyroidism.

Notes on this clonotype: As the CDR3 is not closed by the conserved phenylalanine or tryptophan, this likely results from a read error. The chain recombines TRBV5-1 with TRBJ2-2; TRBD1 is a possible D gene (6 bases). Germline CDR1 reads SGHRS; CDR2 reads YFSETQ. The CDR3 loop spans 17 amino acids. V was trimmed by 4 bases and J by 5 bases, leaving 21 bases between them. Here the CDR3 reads CASSKTTGSAWTGELFS. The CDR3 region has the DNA TGCGCCAGCAGCAAGACTACAGGGTCGGCGTGGACCGGGGAGCTGTTTTCT.

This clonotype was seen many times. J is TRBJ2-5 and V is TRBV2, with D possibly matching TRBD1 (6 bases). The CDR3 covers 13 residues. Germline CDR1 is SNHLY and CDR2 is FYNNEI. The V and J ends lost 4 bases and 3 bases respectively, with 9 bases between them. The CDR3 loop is CASSANREETQYF. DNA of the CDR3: TGTGCCAGCAGTGCGAACAGGGAAGAGACCCAGTACTTC. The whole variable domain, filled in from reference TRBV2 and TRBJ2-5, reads EPEVTQTPSHQVTQMGQEVILRCVPISNHLYFYWYRQILGQKVEFLVSFYNNEISEKSEIFDDQFSVERPDGSNFTLKIRSTKLEDSAMYFCASSANREETQYFGPGTRLLVL.

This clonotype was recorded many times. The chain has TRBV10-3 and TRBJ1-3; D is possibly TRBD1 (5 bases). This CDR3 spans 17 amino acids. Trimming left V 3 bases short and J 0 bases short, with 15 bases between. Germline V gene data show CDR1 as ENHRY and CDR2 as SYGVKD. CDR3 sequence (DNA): TGTGCCATCAGTGAACTTAACCAGGGCCGCTCTGGAAACACCATATATTTT. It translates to CAISELNQGRSGNTIYF.

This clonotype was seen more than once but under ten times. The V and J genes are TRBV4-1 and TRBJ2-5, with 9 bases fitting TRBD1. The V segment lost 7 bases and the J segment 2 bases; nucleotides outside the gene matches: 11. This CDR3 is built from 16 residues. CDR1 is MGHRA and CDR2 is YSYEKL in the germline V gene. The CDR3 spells CASTPGVGTGQETQYF. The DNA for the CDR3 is TGCGCCAGCACCCCGGGTGTAGGGACAGGGCAAGAGACCCAGTACTTC.

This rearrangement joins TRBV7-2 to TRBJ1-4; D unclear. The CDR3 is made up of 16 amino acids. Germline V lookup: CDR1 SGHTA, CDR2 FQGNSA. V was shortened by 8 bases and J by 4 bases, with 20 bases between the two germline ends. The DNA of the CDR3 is TGTGCCAGCGCCCCGTGGCCCACAGCCGGTAATGAAAAACTGTTTTTT. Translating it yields CASAPWPTAGNEKLFF.

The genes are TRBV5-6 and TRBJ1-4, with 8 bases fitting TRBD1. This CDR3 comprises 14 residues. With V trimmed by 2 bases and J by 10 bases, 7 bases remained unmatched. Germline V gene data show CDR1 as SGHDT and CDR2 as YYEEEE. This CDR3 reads CASSFSGQGAKLFF. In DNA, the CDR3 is TGTGCCAGCAGCTTCTCCGGACAGGGAGCAAAACTGTTTTTT.

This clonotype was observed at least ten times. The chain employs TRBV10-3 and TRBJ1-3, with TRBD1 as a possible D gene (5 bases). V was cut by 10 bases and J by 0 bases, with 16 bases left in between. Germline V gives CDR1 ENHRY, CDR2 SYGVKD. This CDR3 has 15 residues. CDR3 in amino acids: CATQAPGTSGNTIYF. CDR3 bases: TGTGCCACCCAAGCACCCGGGACCTCTGGAAACACCATATATTTT.

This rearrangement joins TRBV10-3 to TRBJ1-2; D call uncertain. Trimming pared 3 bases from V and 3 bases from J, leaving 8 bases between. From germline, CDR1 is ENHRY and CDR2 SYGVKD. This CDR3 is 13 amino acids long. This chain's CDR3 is CAISEVGDYGYTF. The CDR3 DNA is TGTGCCATCAGTGAAGTTGGTGACTATGGCTACACCTTC.

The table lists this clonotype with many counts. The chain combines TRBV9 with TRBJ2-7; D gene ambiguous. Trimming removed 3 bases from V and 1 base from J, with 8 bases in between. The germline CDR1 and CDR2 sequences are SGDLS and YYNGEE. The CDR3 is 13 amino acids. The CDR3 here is CASSAGPSYEQYF. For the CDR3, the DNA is TGTGCCAGCAGCGCGGGCCCGTCCTACGAGCAGTACTTC. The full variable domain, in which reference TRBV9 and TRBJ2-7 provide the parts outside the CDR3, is DSGVTQTPKHLITATGQRVTLRCSPRSGDLSVYWYQQSLDQGLQFLIQYYNGEERAKGNILERFSAQQFPDLHSELNLSSLELGDSALYFCASSAGPSYEQYFGPGTRLTVT.

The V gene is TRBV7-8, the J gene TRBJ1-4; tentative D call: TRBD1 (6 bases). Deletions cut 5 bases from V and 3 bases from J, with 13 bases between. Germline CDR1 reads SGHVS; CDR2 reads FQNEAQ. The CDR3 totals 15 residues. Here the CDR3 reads CASSTHRDPNEKLFF. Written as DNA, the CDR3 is TGTGCCAGCAGCACGCACAGGGACCCTAATGAAAAACTGTTTTTT. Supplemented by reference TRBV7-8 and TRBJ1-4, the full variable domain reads GAGVSQSPRYKVAKRGQDVALRCDPISGHVSLFWYQQALGQGPEFLTYFQNEAQLDKSGLPSDRFFAERPEGSVSTLKIQRTQQEDSAVYLCASSTHRDPNEKLFFGSGTQLSVL.

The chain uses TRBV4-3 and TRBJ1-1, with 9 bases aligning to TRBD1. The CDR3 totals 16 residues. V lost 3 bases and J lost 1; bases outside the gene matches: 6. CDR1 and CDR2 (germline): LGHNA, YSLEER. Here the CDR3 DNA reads TGCGCCAGCAGCCAGGATGGGACAGGGTGGAACACTGAAGCTTTCTTT. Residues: CASSQDGTGWNTEAFF.

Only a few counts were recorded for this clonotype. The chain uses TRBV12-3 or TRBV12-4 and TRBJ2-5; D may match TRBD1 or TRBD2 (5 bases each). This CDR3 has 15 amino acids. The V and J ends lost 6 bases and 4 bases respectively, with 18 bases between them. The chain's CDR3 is CASSYGDGASETQYF. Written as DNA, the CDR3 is TGTGCCAGCAGCTACGGGGACGGAGCTTCAGAGACCCAGTACTTC.

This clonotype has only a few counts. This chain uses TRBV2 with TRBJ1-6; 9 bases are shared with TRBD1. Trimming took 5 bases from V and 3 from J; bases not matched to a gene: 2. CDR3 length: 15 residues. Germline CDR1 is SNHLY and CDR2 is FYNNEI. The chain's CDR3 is CASSTGGRYNSPLHF. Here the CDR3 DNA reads TGTGCCAGCAGTACAGGGGGCCGCTATAATTCACCCCTCCACTTT.